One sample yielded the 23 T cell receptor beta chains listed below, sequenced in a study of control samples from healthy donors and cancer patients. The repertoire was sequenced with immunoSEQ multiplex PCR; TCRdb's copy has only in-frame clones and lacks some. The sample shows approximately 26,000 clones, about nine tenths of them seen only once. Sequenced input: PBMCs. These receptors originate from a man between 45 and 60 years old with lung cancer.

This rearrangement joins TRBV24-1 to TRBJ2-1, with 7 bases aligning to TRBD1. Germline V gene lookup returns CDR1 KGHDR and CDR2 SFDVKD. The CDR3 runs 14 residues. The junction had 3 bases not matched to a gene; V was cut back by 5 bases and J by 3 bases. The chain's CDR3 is CATSGQGGYNEQFF. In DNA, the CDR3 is TGTGCCACCAGTGGACAGGGTGGCTACAATGAGCAGTTCTTC.

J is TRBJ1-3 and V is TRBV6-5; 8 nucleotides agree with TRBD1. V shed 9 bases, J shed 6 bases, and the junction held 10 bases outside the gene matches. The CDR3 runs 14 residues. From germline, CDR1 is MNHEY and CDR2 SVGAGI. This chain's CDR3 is CASLPRTGSNTIYF. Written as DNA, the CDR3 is TGTGCCAGTCTTCCCCGGACAGGGTCAAACACCATATATTTT.

The CDR3 DNA is TGTGCCAGCAGCGTAGGCAGAGCTAACTATGGCTACACCTTC. It is translated as CASSVGRANYGYTF. The rearrangement joins TRBV9 to TRBJ1-2; D unresolved. Trimming took off 0 bases at V and 0 bases at J, with 6 bases between the two ends. Germline CDR1 SGDLS, CDR2 YYNGEE. This CDR3 is 14 amino acids long.

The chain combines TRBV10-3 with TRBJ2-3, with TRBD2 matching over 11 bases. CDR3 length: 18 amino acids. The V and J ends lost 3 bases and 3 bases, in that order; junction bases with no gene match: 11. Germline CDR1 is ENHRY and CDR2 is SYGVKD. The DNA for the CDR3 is TGTGCCATCAGTGACGTCCCGGGACTAGCGGATGGAACAGATACGCAGTATTTT. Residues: CAISDVPGLADGTDTQYF.

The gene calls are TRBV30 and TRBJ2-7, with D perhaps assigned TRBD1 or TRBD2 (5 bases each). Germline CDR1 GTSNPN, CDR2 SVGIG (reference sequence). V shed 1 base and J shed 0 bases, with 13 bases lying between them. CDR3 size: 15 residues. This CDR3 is CAWSGGRSSSYEQYF. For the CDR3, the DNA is TGTGCCTGGAGTGGGGGACGGTCCTCCTCCTACGAGCAGTACTTC.

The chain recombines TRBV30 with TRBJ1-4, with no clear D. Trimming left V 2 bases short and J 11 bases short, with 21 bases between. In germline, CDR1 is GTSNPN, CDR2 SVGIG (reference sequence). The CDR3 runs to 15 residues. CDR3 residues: CAWSPNSSRPEKLFF. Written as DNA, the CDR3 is TGTGCCTGGAGTCCCAACAGCTCCCGGCCGGAGAAACTGTTTTTT.

The CDR3 nucleotides read TGTGCCAGCAGTTTGGGGGGTACCAAAAACATTCAGTACTTC. This codes for CASSLGGTKNIQYF. The rearrangement joins TRBV28 to TRBJ2-4; tentative D call: TRBD2 (6 bases). Germline CDR1 reads MDHEN; CDR2 reads SYDVKM. V was pared by 3 bases and J by 2 bases, with 8 bases between. The CDR3 loop spans 14 amino acids. Variable domain in full (rest from reference TRBV28 and TRBJ2-4): DVKVTQSSRYLVKRTGEKVFLECVQDMDHENMFWYRQDPGLGLRLIYFSYDVKMKEKGDIPEGYSVSREKKERFSLILESASTNQTSMYLCASSLGGTKNIQYFGAGTRLSVL.

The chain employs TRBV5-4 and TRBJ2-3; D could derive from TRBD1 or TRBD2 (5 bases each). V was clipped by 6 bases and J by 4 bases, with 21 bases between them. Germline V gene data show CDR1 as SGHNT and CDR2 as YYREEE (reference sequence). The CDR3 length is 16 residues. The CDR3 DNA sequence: TGTGCCAGCACCCCGGGGCCCCCCTTGGGCGCAGATACGCAGTATTTT. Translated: CASTPGPPLGADTQYF.

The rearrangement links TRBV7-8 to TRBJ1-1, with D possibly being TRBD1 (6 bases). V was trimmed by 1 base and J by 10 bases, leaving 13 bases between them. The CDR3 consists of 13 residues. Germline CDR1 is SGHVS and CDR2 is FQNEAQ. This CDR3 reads CASSLVQGEGAFF. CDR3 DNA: TGTGCCAGCAGCTTAGTACAGGGCGAAGGAGCTTTCTTT.

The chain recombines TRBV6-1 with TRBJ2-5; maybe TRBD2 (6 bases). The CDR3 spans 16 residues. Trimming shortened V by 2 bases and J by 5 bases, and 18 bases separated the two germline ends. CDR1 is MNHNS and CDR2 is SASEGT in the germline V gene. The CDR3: CASSERIGAGGETQYF. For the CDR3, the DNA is TGTGCCAGCAGTGAAAGAATTGGAGCGGGTGGGGAGACCCAGTACTTC.

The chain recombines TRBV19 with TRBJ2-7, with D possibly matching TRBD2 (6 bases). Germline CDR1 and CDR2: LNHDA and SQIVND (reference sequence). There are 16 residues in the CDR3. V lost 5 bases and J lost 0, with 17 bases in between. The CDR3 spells CASSGRGTFSSYEQYF. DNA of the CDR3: TGTGCCAGTAGTGGGCGCGGGACGTTTAGCTCCTACGAGCAGTACTTC.

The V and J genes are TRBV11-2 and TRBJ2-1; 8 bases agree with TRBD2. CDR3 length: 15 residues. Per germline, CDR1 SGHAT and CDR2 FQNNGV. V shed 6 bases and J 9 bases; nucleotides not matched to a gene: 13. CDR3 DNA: TGTGCCAGCAGTGGATCATATCGGGGGGGCGGTGAGCAGTTCTTC. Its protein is CASSGSYRGGGEQFF. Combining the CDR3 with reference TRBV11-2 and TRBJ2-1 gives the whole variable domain EAGVAQSPRYKIIEKRQSVAFWCNPISGHATLYWYQQILGQGPKLLIQFQNNGVVDDSQLPKDRFSAERLKGVDSTLKIQPAKLEDSAVYLCASSGSYRGGGEQFFGPGTRLTVL.

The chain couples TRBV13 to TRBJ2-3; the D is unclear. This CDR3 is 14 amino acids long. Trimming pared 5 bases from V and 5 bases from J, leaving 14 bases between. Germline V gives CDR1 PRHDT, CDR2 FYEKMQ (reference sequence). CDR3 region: CASSLPVLLDTQYF. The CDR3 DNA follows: TGTGCCAGCAGCCTACCGGTACTCCTAGATACGCAGTATTTT.

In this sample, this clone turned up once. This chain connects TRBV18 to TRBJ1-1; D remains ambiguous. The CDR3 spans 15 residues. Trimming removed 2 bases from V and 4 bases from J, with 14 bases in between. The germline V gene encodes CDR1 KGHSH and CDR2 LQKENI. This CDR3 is CASSPSSGTLTEAFF. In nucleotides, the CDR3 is TGTGCCAGCTCACCAAGCTCTGGAACCCTCACTGAAGCTTTCTTT.

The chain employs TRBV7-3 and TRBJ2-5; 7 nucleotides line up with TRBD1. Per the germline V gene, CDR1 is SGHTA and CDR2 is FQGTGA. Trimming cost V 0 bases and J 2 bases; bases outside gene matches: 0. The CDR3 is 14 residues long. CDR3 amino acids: CASSLTGQQETQYF. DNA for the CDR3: TGTGCCAGCAGCTTAACGGGACAGCAAGAGACCCAGTACTTC.

CDR3 nucleotides: TGTGCCAGCAGTCAGCCGCCAGACAGCTCCTATAATTCACCCCTCCACTTT. Translation: CASSQPPDSSYNSPLHF. The chain recombines TRBV6-6 with TRBJ1-6; possible D gene TRBD1, 5 bases. The CDR3 has 17 amino acids. Deletions cut 5 bases from V and 0 bases from J, with 14 bases between. The germline V gene encodes CDR1 MNHNY and CDR2 SVGAGI (reference sequence).

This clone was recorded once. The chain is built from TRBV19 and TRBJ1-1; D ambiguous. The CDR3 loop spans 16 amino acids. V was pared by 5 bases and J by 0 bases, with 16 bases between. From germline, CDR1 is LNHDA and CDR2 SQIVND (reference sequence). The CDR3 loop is CASSPWSGVMNTEAFF. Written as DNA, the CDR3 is TGTGCCAGTAGTCCCTGGAGTGGGGTTATGAACACTGAAGCTTTCTTT.

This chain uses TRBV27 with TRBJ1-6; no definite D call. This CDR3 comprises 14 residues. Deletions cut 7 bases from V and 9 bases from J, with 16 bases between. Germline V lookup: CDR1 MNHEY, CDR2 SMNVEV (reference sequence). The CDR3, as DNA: TGTGCCAGCACCCCAAGCGGGAAGCCTTCACCCCTCCACTTT. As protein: CASTPSGKPSPLHF.

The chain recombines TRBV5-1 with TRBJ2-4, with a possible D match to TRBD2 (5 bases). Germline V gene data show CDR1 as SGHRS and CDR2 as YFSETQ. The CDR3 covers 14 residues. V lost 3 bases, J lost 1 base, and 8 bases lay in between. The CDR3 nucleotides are TGCGCCAGCAGCTCGGGATTTGCCAAAAACATTCAGTACTTC. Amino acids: CASSSGFAKNIQYF.

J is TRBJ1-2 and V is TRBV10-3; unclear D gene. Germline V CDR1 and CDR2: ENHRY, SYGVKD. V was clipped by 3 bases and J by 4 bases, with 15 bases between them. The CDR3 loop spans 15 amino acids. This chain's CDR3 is CAISDEGGRPYGYTF. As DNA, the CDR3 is TGTGCCATCAGTGACGAGGGAGGGAGGCCCTATGGCTACACCTTC.

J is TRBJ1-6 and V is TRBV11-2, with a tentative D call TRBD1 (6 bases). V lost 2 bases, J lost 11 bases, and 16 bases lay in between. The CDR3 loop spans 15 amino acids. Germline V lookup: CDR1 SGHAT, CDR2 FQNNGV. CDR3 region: CASSLLRGRGTPLHF. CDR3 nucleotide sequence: TGTGCCAGCAGCTTACTGCGGGGCAGGGGAACACCCCTCCACTTT.

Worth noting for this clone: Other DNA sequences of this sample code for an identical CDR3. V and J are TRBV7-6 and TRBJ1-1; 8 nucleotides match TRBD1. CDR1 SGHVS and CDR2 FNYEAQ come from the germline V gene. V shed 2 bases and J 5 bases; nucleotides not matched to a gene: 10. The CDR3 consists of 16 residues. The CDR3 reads CASSLQRTGRGTEAFF. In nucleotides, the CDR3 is TGTGCCAGCAGCTTACAAAGGACAGGGCGGGGGACTGAAGCTTTCTTT.

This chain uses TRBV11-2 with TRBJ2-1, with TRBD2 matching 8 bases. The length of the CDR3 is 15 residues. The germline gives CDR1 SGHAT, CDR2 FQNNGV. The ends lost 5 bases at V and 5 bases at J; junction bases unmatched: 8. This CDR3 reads CASSPRGVNHNEQFF. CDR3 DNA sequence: TGTGCCAGCAGCCCGCGGGGGGTCAACCACAATGAGCAGTTCTTC. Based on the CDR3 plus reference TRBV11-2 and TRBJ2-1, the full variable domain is EAGVAQSPRYKIIEKRQSVAFWCNPISGHATLYWYQQILGQGPKLLIQFQNNGVVDDSQLPKDRFSAERLKGVDSTLKIQPAKLEDSAVYLCASSPRGVNHNEQFFGPGTRLTVL.